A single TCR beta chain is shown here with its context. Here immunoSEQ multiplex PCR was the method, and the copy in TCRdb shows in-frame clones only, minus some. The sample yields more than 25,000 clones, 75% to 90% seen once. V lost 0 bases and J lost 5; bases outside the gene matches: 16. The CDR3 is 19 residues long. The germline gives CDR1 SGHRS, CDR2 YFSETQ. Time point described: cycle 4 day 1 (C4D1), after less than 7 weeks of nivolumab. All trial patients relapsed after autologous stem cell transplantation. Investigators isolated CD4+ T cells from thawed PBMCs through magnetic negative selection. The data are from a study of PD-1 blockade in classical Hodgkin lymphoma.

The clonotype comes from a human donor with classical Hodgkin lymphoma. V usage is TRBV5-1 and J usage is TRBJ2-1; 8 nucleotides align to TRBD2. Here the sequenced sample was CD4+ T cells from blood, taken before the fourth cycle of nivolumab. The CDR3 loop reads CASSLDRGPRREANNEQFF. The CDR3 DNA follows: TGCGCCAGCAGCTTGGATAGGGGCCCGAGGCGGGAGGCCAACAATGAGCAGTTCTTC. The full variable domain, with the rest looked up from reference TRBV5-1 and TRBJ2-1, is KAGVTQTPRYLIKTRGQQVTLSCSPISGHRSVSWYQQTPGQGLQFLFEYFSETQRNKGNFPGRFSGRQFSNSRSEMNVSTLELGDSALYLCASSLDRGPRREANNEQFFGPGTRLTVL.